This paragraph covers one T cell receptor (beta chain) sequence. What it binds is unknown. Using immunoSEQ multiplex PCR, the repertoire was profiled, and TCRdb retains in-frame clones only, with some absent. This table has about 140,000 clones, roughly nine tenths appearing once. The data stem from a study of T cell responses to AZD1222 COVID-19 vaccine. The CDR3 extends over 12 amino acids. V gave up 1 base and J gave up 4 bases, with 1 base separating them. General study results and limits: Among vaccine-associated CD4 TCRs, coverage spanned spike, with dominance at 160-218 and 743-854. The donor cohort was predominantly white British with a female majority, and clonal diversity may have been underestimated.

The sequence was obtained from an adult in good health. The chain carries TRBV12-3 or TRBV12-4 and TRBJ2-2; D remains unclear. Sequencing was performed on peripheral blood, taken on day 0 of AZD1222 vaccination. The CDR3 is CASSLGTGELFF. The CDR3 coding sequence is TGTGCCAGCAGTTTAGGCACCGGGGAGCTGTTTTTT.